Sequencing of this T cell receptor beta chain was carried out in a study of PD-1 blockade in classical Hodgkin lymphoma. Across the study: With a 2-week interval, patients received intravenous nivolumab at 3 mg/kg.

Turning to this clone: Antigen unknown.

Study-wide results and limits: Whoever responded completely had baseline diversity much like that seen in newly diagnosed patients. The CD4+ diversity rise by C4D1 was clearest in complete responders.

The table came from immunoSEQ multiplex PCR; TCRdb's copy has only in-frame clones and leaves some out. The sample has 75,000 to 100,000 clones; 80% to 90% are singletons. Relapse after autologous stem cell transplantation occurred in every patient, and brentuximab vedotin exposure varied. The TCR originated in a human donor with classical Hodgkin lymphoma. Specimen: peripheral blood mononuclear cells (PBMCs), collected before the second cycle of nivolumab.

The CDR3 coding sequence is TGTGCCAGCAGCCCCGGTGGGGCCAACGTCCTGACTTTC. As protein: CASSPGGANVLTF. The chain combines TRBV9 with TRBJ2-6; D unclear. The V and J ends lost 4 bases and 3 bases respectively, with 5 bases between them. The germline CDR1 and CDR2 sequences are SGDLS and YYNGEE. The CDR3 runs 13 residues.